This paragraph covers one T cell receptor beta chain sequence. The CDR3 is 14 residues long. Looked up from germline, CDR1 is MNHEY and CDR2 is SVGAGI. Trimming took off 8 bases at V and 4 bases at J, with 12 bases between the two ends. The record originates from a study of blood T cell repertoires in COVID-19. Overall study context: The cDNA or gDNA used as material had been derived from T cells, B-cell-depleted T cells, or PBMCs.

Original analysis: Reference gene primer amplification in the assay estimated nucleated cell counts. The assay was immunoSEQ multiplex PCR, and TCRdb's table has in-frame clones only and misses some. V and J calls and clone size are given by that table; D and trimming were obtained from the DNA. The repertoire holds some 100,000 clones, with just over 90% as singletons. This receptor was taken from a man between 50 and 59 years old with acute or convalescent COVID-19. This chain uses TRBV6-5 with TRBJ1-6; unclear D gene. Material: peripheral blood. The chain's CDR3 is CASEGDLYNSPLHF. CDR3 nucleotide sequence: TGTGCCAGCGAAGGTGACTTATATAATTCACCCCTCCACTTT.